Below, 32 T cell receptor beta chains from the same sample are listed, as sequenced in a study of cytomegalovirus exposure and HLA in healthy donors. The study ran its PCR with 60 Vbeta and 13 Jbeta primers. TCRdb keeps only in-frame clones here, not all; method: immunoSEQ multiplex PCR. The sample lists 200,000 to 250,000 clones; approximately 81% were seen once. The sequenced sample consisted of PBMCs. The receptors derive from a human donor in good health.

The chain couples TRBV6-6 to TRBJ2-3, with D tentatively TRBD1 (6 bases). Trimming pared 6 bases from V and 0 bases from J, leaving 10 bases between. CDR1 is MNHNY, CDR2 SVGAGI, per germline (reference sequence). CDR3 size: 14 residues. The CDR3 DNA sequence: TGTGCCAGCAGACCCGGACAGAGCACAGATACGCAGTATTTT. Amino acids: CASRPGQSTDTQYF.

This clone has only one observation. The DNA of the CDR3 is TGCGCCAGCAGCTCCCGAAGGGGAGCGGGAGTAACAGATACGCAGTATTTT. Translated: CASSSRRGAGVTDTQYF. V is TRBV5-1 and J is TRBJ2-3; 8 nucleotides align to TRBD2. J was trimmed by 3 bases and V by 3 bases; bases with no gene match: 12. Germline V gives CDR1 SGHRS, CDR2 YFSETQ. The CDR3 runs to 17 residues.

The rearrangement uses TRBV6-1 and TRBJ2-3; D gene unclear. The CDR3 totals 13 residues. CDR1 is MNHNS, CDR2 SASEGT, per germline. The V gene lost 3 bases and the J gene lost 2 bases, with 6 bases spanning the gap. CDR3 bases: TGTGCCAGCAGTGACACTGCCACAGATACGCAGTATTTT. The encoded protein is CASSDTATDTQYF.

The chain has TRBV5-4 and TRBJ2-3, with TRBD1 matching 7 bases. CDR1 and CDR2 from the germline V gene are SGHNT and YYREEE (reference sequence). V was clipped by 5 bases and J by 4 bases; unmatched bases: 4. The CDR3 has 13 residues. The CDR3 nucleotides read TGTGCCAGCAGGACAGGGAGCGCAGATACGCAGTATTTT. Protein product: CASRTGSADTQYF.

The rearrangement joins TRBV30 to TRBJ1-1; the D gene is possibly TRBD1 (6 bases). V was pared by 3 bases and J by 5 bases, with 16 bases between. Per the germline V gene, CDR1 is GTSNPN and CDR2 is SVGIG (reference sequence). CDR3 length: 14 residues. CDR3 loop: CAWSPRGGGTEAFF. In nucleotides, the CDR3 is TGTGCCTGGAGCCCGCGAGGGGGAGGGACTGAAGCTTTCTTT.

The genes are TRBV7-8 and TRBJ2-7; D unclear. V lost 1 base to trimming and J lost 9 bases, with 7 bases between them. The germline V gene encodes CDR1 SGHVS and CDR2 FQNEAQ. This CDR3 is 11 amino acids long. The CDR3 DNA is TGTGCCAGCAGCTTAGGGGCTCCGCAGTACTTC. It encodes CASSLGAPQYF.

This chain uses TRBV19 with TRBJ1-3, with 7 bases lining up with TRBD1. This CDR3 has 17 residues. Trimming cost V 5 bases and J 2 bases; bases outside gene matches: 12. CDR1 LNHDA and CDR2 SQIVND come from the germline V gene (reference sequence). CDR3 coding DNA: TGTGCCAGTAGTCCCCGACAGGGACCTTATACTGGAAACACCATATATTTT. As protein: CASSPRQGPYTGNTIYF.

J is TRBJ2-3 and V is TRBV6-5, with D possibly TRBD1 on 5 matching bases. Germline V lookup: CDR1 MNHEY, CDR2 SVGAGI. Between the trimmed V and J ends, which lost 2 bases and 0 bases, there was a span of 12 bases. This CDR3 has 16 amino acids. The CDR3: CASSYGGRASTDTQYF. The CDR3 DNA is TGTGCCAGCAGTTACGGTGGCAGGGCAAGCACAGATACGCAGTATTTT.

J is TRBJ1-4 and V is TRBV30; D is unclear. Germline assignment: CDR1 GTSNPN and CDR2 SVGIG (reference sequence). Deletions cut 1 base from V and 2 bases from J, with 11 bases between. There are 15 residues in the CDR3. This CDR3 is CAWSASPGTNEKLFF. As DNA, the CDR3 is TGTGCCTGGAGTGCCAGTCCGGGGACTAATGAAAAACTGTTTTTT.

The rearrangement joins TRBV6-1 to TRBJ1-3, with TRBD1 as a possible D gene (5 bases). Germline V gene lookup returns CDR1 MNHNS and CDR2 SASEGT. This CDR3 comprises 17 residues. The V and J ends lost 2 bases and 4 bases respectively, with 18 bases between them. The CDR3 spells CASSEIGHRSGGNTIYF. The CDR3 DNA reads TGTGCCAGCAGTGAAATAGGACACCGCTCTGGGGGAAACACCATATATTTT.

V usage is TRBV29-1 and J usage is TRBJ2-7; D unclear. V shed 4 bases and J shed 0 bases, with 7 bases lying between them. Per germline, CDR1 SQVTM and CDR2 ANQGSEA. The CDR3 spans 12 residues. In DNA, the CDR3 is TGCAGCGTTGTATCAGTCTCCTACGAGCAGTACTTC. As protein: CSVVSVSYEQYF.

V is TRBV2 and J is TRBJ1-1; TRBD1 is a possible D gene (6 bases). V was shortened by 6 bases and J by 4 bases, with 12 bases between the two germline ends. CDR3 length: 13 residues. Germline V gene data show CDR1 as SNHLY and CDR2 as FYNNEI. CDR3 protein: CASRSGASTEAFF. In nucleotides, the CDR3 is TGTGCCAGCAGATCAGGGGCGTCCACTGAAGCTTTCTTT. Based on the CDR3 plus reference TRBV2 and TRBJ1-1, the full variable domain is EPEVTQTPSHQVTQMGQEVILRCVPISNHLYFYWYRQILGQKVEFLVSFYNNEISEKSEIFDDQFSVERPDGSNFTLKIRSTKLEDSAMYFCASRSGASTEAFFGQGTRLTVV.

This clone appeared a few times. CDR3 coding DNA: TGTGCCAGCAGCGCGGGACTAGCGGGAGTTTACGAGCAGTACTTC. Its protein is CASSAGLAGVYEQYF. The chain joins TRBV9 to TRBJ2-7; 14 nucleotides align to TRBD2. The J segment lost 4 bases and the V segment lost 3 bases, leaving 3 bases of the junction unmatched. This CDR3 has 15 amino acids. Germline lookup yields CDR1 SGDLS and CDR2 YYNGEE.

The gene calls are TRBV9 and TRBJ2-1; 11 bases map to TRBD2. CDR1 and CDR2 from the germline V gene are SGDLS and YYNGEE. The CDR3 is made up of 17 amino acids. V trimming: 3 bases; J trimming: 4 bases; junction bases outside the gene matches: 9. The CDR3 DNA reads as TGTGCCAGCAGCGAAGGGACTAGCGGAGGGACTTACAATGAGCAGTTCTTC. Translating gives CASSEGTSGGTYNEQFF.

This clone turned up a few times. V and J are TRBV15 and TRBJ1-1, with 12 bases matching TRBD1. The CDR3 spans 18 residues. The V and J ends lost 6 bases and 6 bases, in that order; junction bases with no gene match: 17. The germline gives CDR1 LNHNV, CDR2 YYDKDF (reference sequence). This chain's CDR3 is CATSPRRGQGAIRAEAFF. The CDR3 bases are TGTGCCACCAGTCCTAGGCGGGGACAGGGGGCGATTAGGGCTGAAGCTTTCTTT.

The chain uses TRBV9 and TRBJ2-3; TRBD2 agrees at 8 bases. Germline trimming cut 0 bases from V and 0 bases from J; bases unmatched to any gene: 3. Germline V CDR1 and CDR2: SGDLS, YYNGEE. This CDR3 has 16 residues. DNA for the CDR3: TGTGCCAGCAGCGTAGCCTCGGGAGGGAGCACAGATACGCAGTATTTT. This translates into CASSVASGGSTDTQYF.

CDR3: CASHSVRAYNEQFF. DNA of the CDR3: TGCGCCAGCCATTCCGTCAGGGCCTACAATGAGCAGTTCTTC. This sequence joins TRBV5-1 and TRBJ2-1; maybe TRBD1 (5 bases). The CDR3 extends over 14 amino acids. The germline CDR1 and CDR2 sequences are SGHRS and YFSETQ. V lost 7 bases and J lost 2, with 13 bases in between.

Notes on this clone: This sample also contains other DNA sequences that code for the same CDR3. The chain links TRBV19 to TRBJ1-3; unclear D gene. The CDR3 is 13 residues long. Germline CDR1 and CDR2: LNHDA and SQIVND (reference sequence). Trimming took 4 bases from V and 0 from J, leaving 4 bases between them. The CDR3 sequence: CASSTVSGNTIYF. The CDR3 nucleotides are TGTGCCAGTAGTACAGTCTCTGGAAACACCATATATTTT.

The rearrangement joins TRBV30 to TRBJ1-5; 7 nucleotides align to TRBD1. The V segment lost 1 base and the J segment 5 bases; nucleotides outside the gene matches: 5. CDR3 size: 14 residues. The germline V gene encodes CDR1 GTSNPN and CDR2 SVGIG (reference sequence). CDR3 DNA: TGTGCCTGGAGTGCGGACAGGCCTTATCAGCCCCAGCATTTT. Protein sequence: CAWSADRPYQPQHF. The variable domain in full, with the rest retrieved from reference TRBV30 and TRBJ1-5, is SQTIHQWPATLVQPVGSPLSLECTVEGTSNPNLYWYRQAAGRGLQLLFYSVGIGQISSEVPQNLSASRPQDRQFILSSKKLLLSDSGFYLCAWSADRPYQPQHFGDGTRLSIL.

The chain carries TRBV19 and TRBJ1-1, with no clear D. V was trimmed by 3 bases and J by 5 bases, leaving 13 bases between them. This CDR3 contains 14 residues. Per germline, CDR1 LNHDA and CDR2 SQIVND (reference sequence). CDR3 DNA: TGTGCCAGTAGTATCGGGAAGTACGTGACTGAAGCTTTCTTT. Amino acids: CASSIGKYVTEAFF.

V is TRBV9 and J is TRBJ1-1; 7 bases match TRBD1. This CDR3 spans 13 amino acids. CDR1 is SGDLS and CDR2 is YYNGEE in the germline V gene. J gave up 6 bases and V 0 bases, and 2 bases lay outside the gene matches. This CDR3 reads CASSVGDRSEAFF. The CDR3, as DNA: TGTGCCAGCAGCGTAGGGGACAGATCTGAAGCTTTCTTT. Combining the CDR3 with reference TRBV9 and TRBJ1-1 gives the whole variable domain DSGVTQTPKHLITATGQRVTLRCSPRSGDLSVYWYQQSLDQGLQFLIQYYNGEERAKGNILERFSAQQFPDLHSELNLSSLELGDSALYFCASSVGDRSEAFFGQGTRLTVV.

The count of this clone is one. The J gene is TRBJ2-1, the V gene TRBV18; possibly TRBD1 for D (6 bases). The V end was cut by 2 bases, the J end by 5 bases, with 7 bases between. CDR1 KGHSH and CDR2 LQKENI come from the germline V gene. This CDR3 region has 13 residues. CDR3 DNA: TGTGCCAGCTCACCAGGACAGCACAATGAGCAGTTCTTC. It codes for CASSPGQHNEQFF.

The V call is TRBV4-1, the J call TRBJ2-7, with 8 bases fitting TRBD2. Trimming took 3 bases from V and 2 from J; bases not matched to a gene: 6. The CDR3 loop spans 15 amino acids. Germline CDR1 MGHRA, CDR2 YSYEKL. The CDR3 DNA reads as TGCGCCAGCAGCCAGGGGCGGGGGGCTCCCTACGAGCAGTACTTC. Translated: CASSQGRGAPYEQYF.

The rearrangement joins TRBV5-4 to TRBJ1-5; no clear D. V lost 1 base to trimming and J lost 7 bases, with 15 bases between them. The CDR3 consists of 15 residues. Germline-derived CDR1 and CDR2 are SGHNT and YYREEE (reference sequence). The CDR3 protein is CASSLYEAGGQPQHF. The CDR3 DNA is TGTGCCAGCAGCTTGTATGAAGCAGGTGGACAGCCCCAGCATTTT.

The rearrangement links TRBV19 to TRBJ1-2, with TRBD1 identical over 9 bases. CDR1 and CDR2 (germline): LNHDA, SQIVND (reference sequence). The CDR3 length is 15 residues. J gave up 6 bases and V 6 bases, and 11 bases lay outside the gene matches. CDR3 sequence: CASSLGDRVFHGYTF. The CDR3 coding sequence is TGTGCCAGTAGCCTGGGGGACAGGGTGTTTCATGGCTACACCTTC.

The V and J genes are TRBV5-4 and TRBJ2-5; maybe TRBD2 (5 bases). V shed 10 bases and J shed 3 bases, with 19 bases lying between them. The V gene's germline CDR1 is SGHNT and CDR2 YYREEE (reference sequence). The CDR3 runs 14 residues. The CDR3 reads CAAQKGAGEETQYF. CDR3 nucleotide sequence: TGTGCCGCTCAGAAAGGTGCGGGTGAAGAGACCCAGTACTTC.

The V and J genes are TRBV4-1 and TRBJ1-2; perhaps TRBD1 as D (5 bases). The CDR3 length is 17 residues. Germline V gene lookup returns CDR1 MGHRA and CDR2 YSYEKL. V lost 0 bases to trimming and J lost 4 bases, with 18 bases between them. The CDR3 protein is CASSQDRGQGLRYGYTF. CDR3 coding DNA: TGCGCCAGCAGCCAAGACAGAGGCCAGGGCCTACGCTATGGCTACACCTTC.

This clone came up once. This chain links TRBV7-9 with TRBJ2-5; D unresolved. Trimming removed 0 bases from V and 5 bases from J, with 10 bases in between. The CDR3 totals 14 residues. CDR1 and CDR2 from the germline V gene are SEHNR and FQNEAQ (reference sequence). CDR3 nucleotides: TGTGCCAGCAGCTTAGCAGGCAGGATTGAGACCCAGTACTTC. Translated: CASSLAGRIETQYF.

J is TRBJ2-7 and V is TRBV7-3; D may be TRBD2 (6 bases). The germline gives CDR1 SGHTA, CDR2 FQGTGA. The V and J ends lost 7 bases and 5 bases respectively, with 18 bases between them. CDR3 length: 14 amino acids. CDR3 sequence (DNA): TGTGCCAGCATGGGACTCCCTTTGGGCGACGAGCAGTACTTC. Protein sequence: CASMGLPLGDEQYF.

V gene TRBV7-3 combines with J gene TRBJ2-7; 13 bases are shared with TRBD2. This CDR3 spans 17 amino acids. V lost 2 bases, J lost 4 bases, and 8 bases stayed unmatched. Looked up from germline, CDR1 is SGHTA and CDR2 is FQGTGA. The CDR3 sequence is CASSLHLRTSGSYEQYF. CDR3 nucleotides: TGTGCCAGCAGCTTACATCTCCGGACTAGCGGGAGTTACGAGCAGTACTTC.

This chain connects TRBV20-1 to TRBJ1-4; D call uncertain. Germline-derived CDR1 and CDR2 are DFQATT and SNEGSKA (reference sequence). Trimming removed 6 bases at V and 7 bases at J, with 6 bases between. The CDR3 sequence is 10 residues long. The CDR3 loop is CSALREKLFF. The CDR3 DNA sequence: TGCAGTGCCCTGCGTGAAAAACTGTTTTTT.

The chain employs TRBV5-1 and TRBJ2-7; 8 positions match TRBD1. V shed 2 bases, J shed 4 bases, and the junction held 8 bases outside the gene matches. Per the germline V gene, CDR1 is SGHRS and CDR2 is YFSETQ. CDR3 length: 15 amino acids. In nucleotides, the CDR3 is TGCGCCAGCAGCTTCAAGGACAGGGCGGGGTACGAGCAGTACTTC. Protein: CASSFKDRAGYEQYF.